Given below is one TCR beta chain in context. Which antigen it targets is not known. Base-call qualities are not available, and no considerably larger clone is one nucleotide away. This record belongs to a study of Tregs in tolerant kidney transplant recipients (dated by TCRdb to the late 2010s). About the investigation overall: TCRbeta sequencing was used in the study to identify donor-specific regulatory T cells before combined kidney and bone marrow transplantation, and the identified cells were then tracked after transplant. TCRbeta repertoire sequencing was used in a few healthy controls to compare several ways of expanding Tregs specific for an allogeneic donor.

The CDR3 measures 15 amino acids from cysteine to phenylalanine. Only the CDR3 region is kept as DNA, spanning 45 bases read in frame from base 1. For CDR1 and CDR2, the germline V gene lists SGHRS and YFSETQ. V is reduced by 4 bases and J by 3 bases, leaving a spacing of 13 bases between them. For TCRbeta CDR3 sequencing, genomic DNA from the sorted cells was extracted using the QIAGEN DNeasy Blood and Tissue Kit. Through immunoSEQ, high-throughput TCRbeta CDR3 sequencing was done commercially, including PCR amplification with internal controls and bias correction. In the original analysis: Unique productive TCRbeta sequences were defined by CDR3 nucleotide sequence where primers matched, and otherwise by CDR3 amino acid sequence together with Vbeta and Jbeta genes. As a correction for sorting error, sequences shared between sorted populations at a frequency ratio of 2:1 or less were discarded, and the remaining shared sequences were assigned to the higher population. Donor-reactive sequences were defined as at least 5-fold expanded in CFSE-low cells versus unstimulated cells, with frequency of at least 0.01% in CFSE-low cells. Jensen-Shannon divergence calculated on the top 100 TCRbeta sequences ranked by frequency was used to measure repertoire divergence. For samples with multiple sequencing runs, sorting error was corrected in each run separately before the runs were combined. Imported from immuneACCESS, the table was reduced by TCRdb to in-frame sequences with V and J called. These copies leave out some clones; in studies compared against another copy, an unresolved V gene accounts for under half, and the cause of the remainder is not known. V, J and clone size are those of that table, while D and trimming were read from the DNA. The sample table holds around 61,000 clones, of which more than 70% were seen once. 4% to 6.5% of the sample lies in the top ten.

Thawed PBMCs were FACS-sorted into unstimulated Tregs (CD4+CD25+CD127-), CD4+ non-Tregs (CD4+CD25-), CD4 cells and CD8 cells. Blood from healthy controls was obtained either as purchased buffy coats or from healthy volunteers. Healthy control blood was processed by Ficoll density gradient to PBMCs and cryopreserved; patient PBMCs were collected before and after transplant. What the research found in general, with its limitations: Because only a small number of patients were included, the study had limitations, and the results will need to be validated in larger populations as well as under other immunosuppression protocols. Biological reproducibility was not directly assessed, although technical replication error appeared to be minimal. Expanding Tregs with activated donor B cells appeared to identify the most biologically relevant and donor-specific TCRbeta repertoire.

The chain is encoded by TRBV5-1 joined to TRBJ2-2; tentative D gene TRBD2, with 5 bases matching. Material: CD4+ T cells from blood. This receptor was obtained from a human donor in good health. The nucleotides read TGCGCCAGCAGCCTGGGAGTGTATGACACCGGGGAGCTGTTTTTT. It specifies CASSLGVYDTGELFF. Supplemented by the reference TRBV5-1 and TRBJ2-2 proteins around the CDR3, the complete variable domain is KAGVTQTPRYLIKTRGQQVTLSCSPISGHRSVSWYQQTPGQGLQFLFEYFSETQRNKGNFPGRFSGRQFSNSRSEMNVSTLELGDSALYLCASSLGVYDTGELFFGEGSRLTVL.